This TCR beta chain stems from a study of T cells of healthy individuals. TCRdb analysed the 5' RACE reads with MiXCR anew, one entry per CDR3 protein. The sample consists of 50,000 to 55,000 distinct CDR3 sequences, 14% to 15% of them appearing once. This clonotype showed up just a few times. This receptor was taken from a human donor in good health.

CDR3 bases: TGCGCCAGCAGCCGAGACTCGGGTTCACCCCTCCACTTT. Residues: CASSRDSGSPLHF. The chain recombines TRBV5-1 with TRBJ1-6; D gene ambiguous. Germline V lookup: CDR1 SGHRS, CDR2 YFSETQ. Trimming took off 4 bases at V and 9 bases at J, with 11 bases between the two ends. The CDR3 is 13 amino acids.